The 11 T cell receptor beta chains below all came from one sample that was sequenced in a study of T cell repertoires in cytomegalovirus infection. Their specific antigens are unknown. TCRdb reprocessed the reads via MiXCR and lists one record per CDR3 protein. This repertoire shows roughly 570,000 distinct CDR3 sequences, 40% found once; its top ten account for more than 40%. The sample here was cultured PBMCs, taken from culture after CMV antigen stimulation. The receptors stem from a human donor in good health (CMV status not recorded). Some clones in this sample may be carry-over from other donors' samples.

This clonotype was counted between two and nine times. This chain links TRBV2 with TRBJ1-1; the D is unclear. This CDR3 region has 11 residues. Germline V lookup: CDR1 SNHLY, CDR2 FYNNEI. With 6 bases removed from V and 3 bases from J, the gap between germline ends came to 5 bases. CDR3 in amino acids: CASRYDTEAFF. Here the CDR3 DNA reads TGTGCCAGCAGGTACGACACTGAAGCTTTCTTT.

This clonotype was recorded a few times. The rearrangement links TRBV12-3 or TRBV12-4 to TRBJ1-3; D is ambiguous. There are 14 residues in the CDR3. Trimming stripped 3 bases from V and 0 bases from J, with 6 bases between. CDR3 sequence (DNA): TGTGCCAGCAGTTTTGAGGGCTCTGGAAACACCATATATTTT. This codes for CASSFEGSGNTIYF.

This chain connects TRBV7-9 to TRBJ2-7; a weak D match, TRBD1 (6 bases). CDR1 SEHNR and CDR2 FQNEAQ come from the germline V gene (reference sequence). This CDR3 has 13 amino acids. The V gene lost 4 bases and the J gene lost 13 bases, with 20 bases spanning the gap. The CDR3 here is CASSSPGAPREYF. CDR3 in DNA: TGTGCCAGCAGCTCCCCAGGGGCCCCGAGGGAATACTTC.

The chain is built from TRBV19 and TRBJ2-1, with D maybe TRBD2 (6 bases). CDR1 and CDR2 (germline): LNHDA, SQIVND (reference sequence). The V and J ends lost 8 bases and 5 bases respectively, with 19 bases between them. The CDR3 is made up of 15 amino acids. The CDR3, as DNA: TGTGCCAGTTCCACTCCGGGGGTTCTGGACAATGAGCAGTTCTTC. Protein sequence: CASSTPGVLDNEQFF.

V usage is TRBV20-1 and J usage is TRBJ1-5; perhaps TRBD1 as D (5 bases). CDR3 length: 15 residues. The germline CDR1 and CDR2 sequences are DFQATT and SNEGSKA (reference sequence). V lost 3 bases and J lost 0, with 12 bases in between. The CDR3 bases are TGCAGTGCTAGCGGAGGGGTCCGTAGCAATCAGCCCCAGCATTTT. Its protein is CSASGGVRSNQPQHF.

In DNA, the CDR3 is TGCAGTGCAAGGACAGGTCGAGCCTACAATGAGCAGTTCTTC. Translated: CSARTGRAYNEQFF. This rearrangement joins TRBV20-1 to TRBJ2-1, with 7 bases matching TRBD1. V dropped 6 bases and J dropped 2; count of bases not matched to a gene: 7. CDR3 length equals 14 residues. Germline V gene lookup returns CDR1 DFQATT and CDR2 SNEGSKA (reference sequence).

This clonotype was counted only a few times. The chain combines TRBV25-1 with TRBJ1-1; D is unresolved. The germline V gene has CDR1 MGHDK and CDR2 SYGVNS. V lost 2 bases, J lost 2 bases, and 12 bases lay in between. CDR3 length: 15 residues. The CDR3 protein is CASSEVGRRNTEAFF. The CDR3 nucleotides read TGTGCCAGCAGTGAAGTCGGCAGGCGAAACACTGAAGCTTTCTTT.

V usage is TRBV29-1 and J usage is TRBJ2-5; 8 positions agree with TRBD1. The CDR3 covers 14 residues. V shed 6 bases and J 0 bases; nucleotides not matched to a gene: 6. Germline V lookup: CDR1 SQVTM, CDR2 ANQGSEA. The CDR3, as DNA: TGCAGCGTCGCAACAGGGGGGTACCAAGAGACCCAGTACTTC. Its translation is CSVATGGYQETQYF.

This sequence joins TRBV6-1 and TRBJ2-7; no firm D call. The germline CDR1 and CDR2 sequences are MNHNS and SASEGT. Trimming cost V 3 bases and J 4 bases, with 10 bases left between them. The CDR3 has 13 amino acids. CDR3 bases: TGTGCCAGCAGTGATTCCCTAGGATACGAGCAGTACTTC. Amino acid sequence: CASSDSLGYEQYF.

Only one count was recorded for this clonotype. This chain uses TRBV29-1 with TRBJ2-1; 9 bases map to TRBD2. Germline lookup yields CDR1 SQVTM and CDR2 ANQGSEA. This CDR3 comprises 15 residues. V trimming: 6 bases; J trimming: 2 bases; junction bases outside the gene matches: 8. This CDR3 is CSVESGRSAYNEQFF. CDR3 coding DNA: TGCAGCGTGGAAAGCGGGAGGAGTGCCTACAATGAGCAGTTCTTC.

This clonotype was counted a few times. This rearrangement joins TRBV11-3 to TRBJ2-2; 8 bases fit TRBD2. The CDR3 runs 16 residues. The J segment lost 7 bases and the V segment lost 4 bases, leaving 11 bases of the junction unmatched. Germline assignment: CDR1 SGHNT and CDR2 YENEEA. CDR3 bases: TGTGCCAGCAGCTCTATGACTAGCGTCTATGGCGGGGAGCTGTTTTTT. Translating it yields CASSSMTSVYGGELFF. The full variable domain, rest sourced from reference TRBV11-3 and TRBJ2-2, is EAGVVQSPRYKIIEKKQPVAFWCNPISGHNTLYWYLQNLGQGPELLIRYENEEAVDDSQLPKDRFSAERLKGVDSTLKIQPAELGDSAVYLCASSSMTSVYGGELFFGEGSRLTVL.